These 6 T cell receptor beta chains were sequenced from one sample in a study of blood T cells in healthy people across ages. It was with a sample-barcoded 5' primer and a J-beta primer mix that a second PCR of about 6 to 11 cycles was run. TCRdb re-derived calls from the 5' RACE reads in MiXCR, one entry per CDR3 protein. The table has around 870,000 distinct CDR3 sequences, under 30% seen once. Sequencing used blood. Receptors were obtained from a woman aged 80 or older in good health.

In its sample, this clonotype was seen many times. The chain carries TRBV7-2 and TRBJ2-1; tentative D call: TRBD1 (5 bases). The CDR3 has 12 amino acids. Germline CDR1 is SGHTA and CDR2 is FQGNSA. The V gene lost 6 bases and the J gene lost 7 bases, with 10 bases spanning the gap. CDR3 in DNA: TGTGCCAGCAGTCCCGCAGGGAATGAGCAGTTCTTC. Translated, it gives CASSPAGNEQFF.

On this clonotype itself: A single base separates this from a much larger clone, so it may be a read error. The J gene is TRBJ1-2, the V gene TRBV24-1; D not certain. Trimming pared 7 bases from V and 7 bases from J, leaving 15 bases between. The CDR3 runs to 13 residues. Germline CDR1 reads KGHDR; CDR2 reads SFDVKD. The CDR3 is CATREGGIGGYTF. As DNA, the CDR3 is TGTGCCACCAGGGAGGGAGGGATTGGTGGCTACACCTTC.

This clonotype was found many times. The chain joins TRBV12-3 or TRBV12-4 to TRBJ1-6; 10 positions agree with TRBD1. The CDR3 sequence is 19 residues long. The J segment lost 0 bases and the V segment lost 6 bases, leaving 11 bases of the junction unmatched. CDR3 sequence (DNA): TGTGCCAGCAGACAAACTCGGGACAGGGGAAGCTCCTATAATTCACCCCTCCACTTT. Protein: CASRQTRDRGSSYNSPLHF.

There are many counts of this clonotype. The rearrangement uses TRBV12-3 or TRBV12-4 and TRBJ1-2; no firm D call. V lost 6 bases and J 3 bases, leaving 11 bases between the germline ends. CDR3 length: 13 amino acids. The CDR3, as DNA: TGTGCCAGCAGCACGAACGGGGACTATGGCTACACCTTC. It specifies CASSTNGDYGYTF.

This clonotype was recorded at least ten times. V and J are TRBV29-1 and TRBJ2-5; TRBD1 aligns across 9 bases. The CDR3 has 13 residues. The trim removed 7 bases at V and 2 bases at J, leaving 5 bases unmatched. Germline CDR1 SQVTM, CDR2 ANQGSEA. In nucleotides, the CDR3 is TGCAGCGCCCGGGACAGGGCTCAAGAGACCCAGTACTTC. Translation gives CSARDRAQETQYF.

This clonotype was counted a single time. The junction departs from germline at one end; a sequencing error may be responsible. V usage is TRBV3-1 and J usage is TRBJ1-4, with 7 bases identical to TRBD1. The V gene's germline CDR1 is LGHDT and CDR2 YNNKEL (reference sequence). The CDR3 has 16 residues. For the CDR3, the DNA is TGTGCCGGCAGCCAAGATGGTCGCAGGGGGAATGAAAAACTGTTTTTT. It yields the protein CAGSQDGRRGNEKLFF.